The 16 T cell receptor beta chains below all came from one sample that was sequenced in a study of blood T cell repertoires in COVID-19. Using immunoSEQ multiplex PCR, the repertoire was profiled, and TCRdb retains in-frame clones only, with some absent. This sample has about 120,000 clones, with almost 90% found just once. The sequencing sample was made of peripheral blood. All receptors derive from an older woman with COVID-19, enrolled during active disease.

The J gene is TRBJ2-5, the V gene TRBV2, with 10 bases matching TRBD2. The germline gives CDR1 SNHLY, CDR2 FYNNEI. V lost 8 bases, J lost 0 bases, and 12 bases stayed unmatched. The CDR3 length is 17 residues. CDR3 nucleotide sequence: TGTGCCAGCGCCCCTAGAGTAGCGGGGGGCAACCAAGAGACCCAGTACTTC. Protein: CASAPRVAGGNQETQYF.

The rearrangement uses TRBV7-2 and TRBJ1-5, with D possibly TRBD1 on 6 matching bases. Trimming removed 2 bases at V and 6 bases at J, with 14 bases between. The CDR3 runs 15 residues. CDR1 is SGHTA, CDR2 FQGNSA, per germline. CDR3 sequence (DNA): TGTGCCAGCAGCTTAAGGCCAGGGGAGGGTCAGCCCCAGCATTTT. It yields the protein CASSLRPGEGQPQHF.

This clone has more than one count but fewer than ten. The V and J genes are TRBV6-6 and TRBJ2-4, with a tentative D call TRBD1 (6 bases). V was trimmed by 5 bases and J by 7 bases, leaving 18 bases between them. The CDR3 totals 15 residues. In germline, CDR1 is MNHNY, CDR2 SVGAGI (reference sequence). The CDR3 bases are TGTGCCAGCAGTGATCTTCTGGGGGCCGGGAACATTCAGTACTTC. It is translated as CASSDLLGAGNIQYF.

The gene calls are TRBV19 and TRBJ1-1; D call uncertain. Germline V lookup: CDR1 LNHDA, CDR2 SQIVND (reference sequence). The CDR3 sequence is 14 residues long. Trimming stripped 7 bases from V and 1 base from J, with 13 bases between. The CDR3 is CASNVIGRNTEAFF. CDR3 in DNA: TGTGCCAGTAATGTCATCGGTAGGAACACTGAAGCTTTCTTT.

The chain recombines TRBV4-2 with TRBJ1-6; TRBD1 might be the D (6 bases). Per germline, CDR1 LGHNA and CDR2 YNFKEQ. The V and J ends lost 3 bases and 6 bases respectively, with 27 bases between them. This CDR3 spans 20 amino acids. As DNA, the CDR3 is TGTGCCAGCAGCCACCCCCGCGGGCAGGGGATGGGTATGGGTAATTCACCCCTCCACTTT. It specifies CASSHPRGQGMGMGNSPLHF.

The V gene is TRBV9, the J gene TRBJ1-3; tentatively, D is TRBD1 (6 bases). Germline CDR1 reads SGDLS; CDR2 reads YYNGEE. The ends were cut back, 4 bases at V and 1 base at J, with 12 bases in the middle. The CDR3 runs 15 residues. CDR3: CASSPTQGSGNTIYF. In nucleotides, the CDR3 is TGTGCCAGCAGCCCCACTCAGGGGTCTGGAAACACCATATATTTT.

The V and J genes are TRBV29-1 and TRBJ1-2, with D perhaps TRBD1 (6 bases). The CDR3 has 11 residues. The V gene lost 8 bases and the J gene lost 3 bases, with 10 bases spanning the gap. Germline V gene data show CDR1 as SQVTM and CDR2 as ANQGSEA. CDR3 nucleotides: TGCAGCATACGACAGGACTATGGCTACACCTTC. This translates into CSIRQDYGYTF.

Only one count was recorded for this clone. The chain uses TRBV19 and TRBJ2-3; the D gene is possibly TRBD2 (5 bases). The CDR3 runs 13 residues. CDR1 and CDR2 (germline): LNHDA, SQIVND (reference sequence). Between the trimmed V and J ends, which lost 6 bases and 5 bases, there was a span of 12 bases. The CDR3 nucleotides are TGTGCCAGTAGGAGGACTGAGGGAGATACGCAGTATTTT. Its translation: CASRRTEGDTQYF.

This chain links TRBV10-3 with TRBJ1-1; D is undetermined. The CDR3 length is 12 residues. V shed 0 bases and J shed 6 bases, with 5 bases lying between them. Germline CDR1 and CDR2: ENHRY and SYGVKD. CDR3 in amino acids: CAISESRAEAFF. CDR3 DNA: TGTGCCATCAGTGAGTCGAGGGCTGAAGCTTTCTTT.

The rearrangement joins TRBV4-1 to TRBJ1-3; TRBD1 might be the D (6 bases). CDR1 MGHRA and CDR2 YSYEKL come from the germline V gene. This CDR3 region has 15 residues. Trimming removed 1 base from V and 4 bases from J, with 11 bases in between. CDR3 in amino acids: CASSQAGAGGNTIYF. The CDR3 DNA is TGCGCCAGCAGCCAAGCAGGGGCCGGAGGAAACACCATATATTTT.

This chain joins TRBV12-3 or TRBV12-4 and TRBJ1-2; a weak D match, TRBD1 (6 bases). V was clipped by 5 bases and J by 10 bases, with 11 bases between them. The CDR3 has 11 residues. This chain's CDR3 is CASSQTGDYTF. The CDR3 DNA follows: TGTGCCAGCAGTCAGACAGGCGACTACACCTTC.

The rearrangement joins TRBV30 to TRBJ2-1; TRBD2 matches at 8 bases. J was trimmed by 8 bases and V by 2 bases; bases with no gene match: 2. The germline gives CDR1 GTSNPN, CDR2 SVGIG (reference sequence). This CDR3 is 12 amino acids long. The CDR3 reads CAWSRTSHEQFF. Here the CDR3 DNA reads TGTGCCTGGAGTCGGACTAGCCATGAGCAGTTCTTC.

The chain links TRBV19 to TRBJ2-2; possibly TRBD1 for D (6 bases). Trimming removed 6 bases at V and 0 bases at J, with 11 bases between. Germline CDR1 and CDR2: LNHDA and SQIVND (reference sequence). The CDR3 consists of 15 residues. CDR3 nucleotides: TGTGCCAGTAGGGACAGACCGACGAACACCGGGGAGCTGTTTTTT. This encodes CASRDRPTNTGELFF.

The genes are TRBV5-4 and TRBJ2-5; TRBD1 might be the D (6 bases). Germline CDR1 reads SGHNT; CDR2 reads YYREEE (reference sequence). This CDR3 has 16 residues. Trimming pared 4 bases from V and 2 bases from J, leaving 18 bases between. CDR3 sequence: CASSPLAGQIQETQYF. As DNA, the CDR3 is TGTGCCAGCAGCCCCCTCGCTGGACAGATACAAGAGACCCAGTACTTC. The full variable domain, rest sourced from reference TRBV5-4 and TRBJ2-5, is ETGVTQSPTHLIKTRGQQVTLRCSSQSGHNTVSWYQQALGQGPQFIFQYYREEENGRGNFPPRFSGLQFPNYSSELNVNALELDDSALYLCASSPLAGQIQETQYFGPGTRLLVL.

The chain carries TRBV4-2 and TRBJ2-7; 7 bases map to TRBD1. The CDR3 is 16 amino acids. Germline V lookup: CDR1 LGHNA, CDR2 YNFKEQ. The V and J ends lost 3 bases and 0 bases, in that order; junction bases with no gene match: 8. CDR3 sequence reads: CASSQGDRDPSYEQYF. In DNA form, the CDR3 reads TGTGCCAGCAGCCAGGGAGACAGGGACCCCTCCTACGAGCAGTACTTC.

V and J are TRBV15 and TRBJ2-5; 9 bases match TRBD2. The germline CDR1 and CDR2 sequences are LNHNV and YYDKDF (reference sequence). The CDR3 spans 16 residues. Germline trimming cut 4 bases from V and 1 base from J; bases unmatched to any gene: 7. Here the CDR3 DNA reads TGTGCCACCAGCATAGCGGGGGAGCCACGCCAAGAGACCCAGTACTTC. It is translated as CATSIAGEPRQETQYF.